This is a list of T cell receptor beta chains from one sample in a study of cytotoxic CD8 clonotypes in ibrutinib-treated CLL. Assay: immunoSEQ multiplex PCR; the TCRdb copy retains only in-frame clones and omits some. The sample has about 49,000 clones, approximately 50% seen once. This specimen consisted of PBMCs, obtained after 12 months of ibrutinib treatment. These receptors came from a human donor with chronic lymphocytic leukemia. The CDR3 runs from the conserved cysteine through the conserved F or W. The D gene is left open where the match is weak. Some rows have no size entry. The others give once, few or many, or a class for an expanded clone.

J: TRBJ2-7; D: NA; V: TRBV21-1; size: once; DNA: TGTGCCAGCAGCAAAAGGAATAGCGGGAGATCCTACGAGCAGTACTTC; CDR3: CASSKRNSGRSYEQYF
J: TRBJ2-1; D: TRBD2; V: TRBV9; size: NA; DNA: TGTGCCAGCAGCCCTGGGAGGGGAACTTACAATGAGCAGTTCTTC; CDR3: CASSPGRGTYNEQFF
J: TRBJ2-7; D: NA; V: TRBV7-2; size: few; DNA: TGTGCCAGCAGCACTCGGGACTCCTACGAGCAGTACTTC; CDR3: CASSTRDSYEQYF
J: TRBJ2-1; D: TRBD2; V: TRBV7-4; size: NA; DNA: TGTGCCAGCAGCCCGGGACTAGCGGAGAATGAGCAGTTCTTC; CDR3: CASSPGLAENEQFF
J: TRBJ1-1; D: NA; V: TRBV6-1; size: NA; DNA: TGTGCCAGCACCCAAAATAGGGACACTGAAGCTTTCTTT; CDR3: CASTQNRDTEAFF
J: TRBJ2-1; D: TRBD2; V: TRBV4-1; size: NA; DNA: TGCGCCAGCAGCCAAGTGGAGCGGGGGAACAATGAGCAGTTCTTC; CDR3: CASSQVERGNNEQFF
J: TRBJ2-3; D: NA; V: TRBV6-1; size: NA; DNA: TGTGCCAGCACCTACGGAGGGGTAGATACGCAGTATTTT; CDR3: CASTYGGVDTQYF
J: TRBJ1-6; D: NA; V: TRBV30; size: few; DNA: TGTGCCTGGACGCGGGGGGTCTCACCCCTCCACTTT; CDR3: CAWTRGVSPLHF
J: TRBJ2-7; D: NA; V: TRBV30; size: NA; DNA: TGTGCCTGGAGTAGAGAATCCTACGAGCAGTACTTC; CDR3: CAWSRESYEQYF
J: TRBJ1-1; D: NA; V: TRBV18; size: few; DNA: TGTGCCAGCTCACCCTCTGCGACAGGATATGAAGCTTTCTTT; CDR3: CASSPSATGYEAFF
J: TRBJ2-1; D: NA; V: TRBV27; size: few; DNA: TGTGCCAGCAGTTCCACAGACGGTGAGCAGTTCTTC; CDR3: CASSSTDGEQFF
J: TRBJ2-7; D: TRBD2; V: TRBV27; size: NA; DNA: TGTGCCAGCAGTTTATCGAACCTAAGGAGCGGGAGGGTCGACGAGCAGTACTTC; CDR3: CASSLSNLRSGRVDEQYF
J: TRBJ2-7; D: NA; V: TRBV15; size: NA; DNA: TGTGCCACCAGCAGAGATCTAGGGTACGAGCAGTACTTC; CDR3: CATSRDLGYEQYF
J: TRBJ2-3; D: TRBD2; V: TRBV15; size: NA; DNA: TGTGCCACCAGCAGAGGGGGACTAGCAGATACGCAGTATTTT; CDR3: CATSRGGLADTQYF
J: TRBJ2-2; D: NA; V: TRBV7-9; size: NA; DNA: TGTGCCAGCCTCGGGGGACAGCTCAGAAGCGGGGAGCTGTTTTTT; CDR3: CASLGGQLRSGELFF
J: TRBJ2-5; D: NA; V: TRBV5-1; size: few; DNA: TGCGCCAGCAGCCGGGACGGTTCTGAGGAGGAGACCCAGTACTTC; CDR3: CASSRDGSEEETQYF
J: TRBJ2-7; D: NA; V: TRBV7-2; size: few; DNA: TGTGCCAGCAGCAACACGCGGTACGAGCAGTACTTC; CDR3: CASSNTRYEQYF
J: TRBJ1-5; D: NA; V: TRBV6-1; size: NA; DNA: TGTGCCAGCAGTGAACTTGGGTCGAATCAGCCCCAGCATTTT; CDR3: CASSELGSNQPQHF
J: TRBJ2-1; D: TRBD1; V: TRBV7-9; size: NA; DNA: TGTGCCAGCAGCCTAGGTGGACAGGGGGCGGTGAATGAGCAGTTCTTC; CDR3: CASSLGGQGAVNEQFF
J: TRBJ1-1; D: NA; V: TRBV28; size: few; DNA: TGTGCCAGCAGGCTTGATCATTCTGAAGCTTTCTTT; CDR3: CASRLDHSEAFF
J: TRBJ2-7; D: NA; V: TRBV9; size: NA; DNA: TGTGCCAGCAGCCCTAAAATAGAATCGGACAGGCAGTACTTC; CDR3: CASSPKIESDRQYF
J: TRBJ2-7; D: TRBD1; V: TRBV18; size: few; DNA: TGTGCCAGCTCACCTCAGACCGGGACAGGGGCCTACGAGCAGTACTTC; CDR3: CASSPQTGTGAYEQYF
J: TRBJ2-1; D: NA; V: TRBV2; size: NA; DNA: TGTGCCAGCAGCGCCCAGGGGAACTCCTACAATGAGCAGTTCTTC; CDR3: CASSAQGNSYNEQFF
J: TRBJ1-2; D: NA; V: TRBV7-2; size: NA; DNA: TGTGCCAGCAGCTTAAGTCAGAGAGGCTACACCTTC; CDR3: CASSLSQRGYTF
J: TRBJ2-7; D: TRBD1; V: TRBV28; size: NA; DNA: TGTGCCAGCACCTCCGGGACAGCTCTCAACGAGCAGTACTTC; CDR3: CASTSGTALNEQYF
J: TRBJ2-5; D: NA; V: TRBV5-1; size: NA; DNA: TGCGCCAGCAGCTTGCGGGGAGGCATAGGCCAAGAGACCCAGTACTTC; CDR3: CASSLRGGIGQETQYF
J: TRBJ2-1; D: NA; V: TRBV5-5; size: NA; DNA: TGTGCCAGCAGCCCAGGACCGTCCACTTCCTACAATGAGCAGTTCTTC; CDR3: CASSPGPSTSYNEQFF
J: TRBJ2-7; D: NA; V: TRBV30; size: NA; DNA: TGTGCCTGGAAGAAAGCCTCCGAGCAGTACTTC; CDR3: CAWKKASEQYF
J: TRBJ2-2; D: NA; V: TRBV7-2; size: few; DNA: TGTGCCAGCAGCTGGAGAGTAGAGGCCGGGGAGCTGTTTTTT; CDR3: CASSWRVEAGELFF
J: TRBJ1-2; D: TRBD1; V: TRBV11-2; size: NA; DNA: TGTGCCAGCAGCTCCCACGGGACAGGGTTCGGCTACACCTTC; CDR3: CASSSHGTGFGYTF
J: TRBJ2-3; D: TRBD1; V: TRBV14; size: NA; DNA: TGTGCCAGCAGCCAAGGCAGGGGGCAAAGCTTTGCAGATACGCAGTATTTT; CDR3: CASSQGRGQSFADTQYF
J: TRBJ2-3; D: TRBD2; V: TRBV4-2; size: few; DNA: TGTGCCAGCAGCCAAGATGTTAGCGGGAGGGTCGATACGCAGTATTTT; CDR3: CASSQDVSGRVDTQYF
J: TRBJ1-1; D: TRBD1; V: TRBV2; size: NA; DNA: TGTGCCAGCACCCGGACAGGGGTCACTGAAGCTTTCTTT; CDR3: CASTRTGVTEAFF
J: TRBJ1-2; D: NA; V: TRBV29-1; size: once; DNA: TGCAGCGTTGAAGATCCCACTAACTATGGCTACACCTTC; CDR3: CSVEDPTNYGYTF
J: TRBJ2-5; D: TRBD2; V: TRBV18; size: NA; DNA: TGTGCCAGCTCCCTCGGGGGGGCAGAGACCCAGTACTTC; CDR3: CASSLGGAETQYF
J: TRBJ1-2; D: NA; V: TRBV28; size: NA; DNA: TGTGCCAGCAGTTTGCCGGGGAACCCCTATGGCTACACCTTC; CDR3: CASSLPGNPYGYTF
J: TRBJ1-1; D: NA; V: TRBV6-1; size: NA; DNA: TGTGCCAGCAGCCTCTATGTTGGAGCTTTCTTT; CDR3: CASSLYVGAFF
J: TRBJ2-1; D: NA; V: TRBV11-1; size: NA; DNA: TGTGCCAGCAGCACCACGGGGCGCGGTACAATTGAGCAGTTCTTC; CDR3: CASSTTGRGTIEQFF
J: TRBJ1-4; D: TRBD1; V: TRBV5-1; size: NA; DNA: TGCGCCAGCAGCGTTCGGGACAGGGGGCTCAATAATGAAAAACTGTTTTTT; CDR3: CASSVRDRGLNNEKLFF
J: TRBJ1-4; D: TRBD1; V: TRBV18; size: NA; DNA: TGTGCCAGCTCACCCGACAGGGGGCATGAAAAACTGTTTTTT; CDR3: CASSPDRGHEKLFF
J: TRBJ1-1; D: NA; V: TRBV27; size: NA; DNA: TGTGCCAGCAGGCCGCCAACTTGGACTGAAGCTTTCTTT; CDR3: CASRPPTWTEAFF
J: TRBJ2-3; D: TRBD2; V: TRBV9; size: NA; DNA: TGTGCCAGCACCTTTTCCCTAGCGGGAGGGAGCACAGATACGCAGTATTTT; CDR3: CASTFSLAGGSTDTQYF
J: TRBJ2-7; D: NA; V: TRBV5-1; size: NA; DNA: TGCGCCAGCAGCTCTAGCGCTAGCTCCTACGAGCAGTACTTC; CDR3: CASSSSASSYEQYF
J: TRBJ1-1; D: NA; V: TRBV27; size: NA; DNA: TGTGCCAGCAGACCGGGACAGAACACTGAAGCTTTCTTT; CDR3: CASRPGQNTEAFF
J: TRBJ1-6; D: TRBD1; V: TRBV5-1; size: few; DNA: TGCGCCAGCAGCCTTCGTGGACAGGATAATTCACCCCTCCACTTT; CDR3: CASSLRGQDNSPLHF
J: TRBJ1-2; D: NA; V: TRBV25-1; size: few; DNA: TGTGCCAGCAGTGACCCATTTGACTACACCTTC; CDR3: CASSDPFDYTF
J: TRBJ1-2; D: NA; V: TRBV21-1; size: few; DNA: TGTGCCAGCAGACTACCCAGGGCGGATGACTATGGCTACACCTTC; CDR3: CASRLPRADDYGYTF
J: TRBJ1-1; D: NA; V: TRBV4-2; size: NA; DNA: TGTGCCAGCAGCCAAGATTGGGGGGGGAACACTGAAGCTTTCTTT; CDR3: CASSQDWGGNTEAFF
J: TRBJ2-4; D: NA; V: TRBV19; size: few; DNA: TGTGCCAGTAGTATTCAAAGGGGCCCAGCCAAAAACATTCAGTACTTC; CDR3: CASSIQRGPAKNIQYF
J: TRBJ1-5; D: NA; V: TRBV27; size: NA; DNA: TGTGCCAGCAGTTCGGGGGTCGGGACACACTTTAGCAATCAGCCCCAGCATTTT; CDR3: CASSSGVGTHFSNQPQHF
J: TRBJ2-1; D: NA; V: TRBV5-8; size: NA; DNA: TGTGCCAGCAGCTCAACAACTAGTTCACAGTTCTTC; CDR3: CASSSTTSSQFF
J: TRBJ2-6; D: NA; V: TRBV2; size: few; DNA: TGTGCCAGCAGTGAAGCTGATTCTGGGGCCAACGTCCTGACTTTC; CDR3: CASSEADSGANVLTF
J: TRBJ1-5; D: TRBD1; V: TRBV19; size: NA; DNA: TGTGCCAGTAGTATTCCCAGGGGGCTTCAGCCCCAGCATTTT; CDR3: CASSIPRGLQPQHF